What follows are 17 T cell receptor beta chains derived from one specimen sequenced in a study of CD8 T cells in ankylosing spondylitis. Study results and limitations: A TCR beta motif of seven or eight highly homologous variants appeared characteristic of ankylosing spondylitis blood.

TCRdb reprocessed the 5' RACE reads via MiXCR and lists one record per CDR3 protein. The table includes fewer than 550,000 distinct CDR3 sequences, under 5.5% detected once. These receptors lack a known antigen. Sequences were obtained from blood, either unsorted or a sorted T cell fraction (not recorded which). Source of these receptors: a male donor with ankylosing spondylitis.

This clonotype was seen a few times. The J gene is TRBJ2-5, the V gene TRBV15; TRBD1 might be the D (5 bases). Germline lookup yields CDR1 LNHNV and CDR2 YYDKDF (reference sequence). V was pared by 6 bases and J by 4 bases, with 15 bases between. CDR3 length: 14 residues. CDR3 loop: CATRKDNEGETQYF. CDR3 DNA: TGTGCCACCAGGAAGGACAACGAAGGAGAGACCCAGTACTTC.

This clonotype was counted at least ten times. The V and J genes are TRBV7-2 and TRBJ2-6; D uncertain. There are 15 residues in the CDR3. Germline lookup yields CDR1 SGHTA and CDR2 FQGNSA. With 3 bases removed from V and 0 bases from J, the gap between germline ends came to 6 bases. The DNA of the CDR3 is TGTGCCAGCAGCTTCGGTCTCTCTGGGGCCAACGTCCTGACTTTC. This translates into CASSFGLSGANVLTF.

This clonotype was counted at least ten times. The chain recombines TRBV5-8 with TRBJ1-1, with a possible D match to TRBD1 (6 bases). This CDR3 region has 14 residues. Trimming cost V 1 base and J 4 bases, with 11 bases left between them. Per germline, CDR1 SGHTS and CDR2 YDEGEE. CDR3 amino acids: CASSLYLGGTEAFF. The CDR3 coding sequence is TGTGCCAGCAGCTTGTATTTAGGGGGCACTGAAGCTTTCTTT.

The table lists this clonotype with a few counts. The V and J genes are TRBV28 and TRBJ2-6; D call uncertain. From germline, CDR1 is MDHEN and CDR2 SYDVKM. The germline V and J ends were trimmed by 8 bases and 0 bases, with 14 bases remaining between them. The CDR3 is 16 residues long. The CDR3 sequence is CASRSLKVSGANVLTF. In DNA form, the CDR3 reads TGTGCCAGCCGCTCCTTGAAGGTCTCTGGGGCCAACGTCCTGACTTTC.

The V gene is TRBV2, the J gene TRBJ1-1; TRBD1 is a possible D gene (5 bases). CDR1 and CDR2 (germline): SNHLY, FYNNEI. The CDR3 runs to 13 residues. The V end was cut by 7 bases, the J end by 2 bases, with 11 bases between. CDR3 DNA sequence: TGTGCCAGCAAGACTGGGGGTAACACTGAAGCTTTCTTT. It specifies CASKTGGNTEAFF. The variable domain in full, completed from reference TRBV2 and TRBJ1-1, reads EPEVTQTPSHQVTQMGQEVILRCVPISNHLYFYWYRQILGQKVEFLVSFYNNEISEKSEIFDDQFSVERPDGSNFTLKIRSTKLEDSAMYFCASKTGGNTEAFFGQGTRLTVV.

This clonotype was seen many times. V and J are TRBV18 and TRBJ2-2, with 8 bases lining up with TRBD1. Trimming took 6 bases from V and 3 from J; bases not matched to a gene: 6. The germline CDR1 and CDR2 sequences are KGHSH and LQKENI. The CDR3 contains 15 residues. CDR3 amino acids: CASSQPTGDTGELFF. For the CDR3, the DNA is TGTGCCAGCTCGCAACCGACAGGGGACACCGGGGAGCTGTTTTTT.

This clonotype has only a few counts. J is TRBJ1-1 and V is TRBV7-9; D is possibly TRBD1 (6 bases). The CDR3 runs 14 residues. V was trimmed by 4 bases and J by 10 bases, leaving 19 bases between them. The V gene's germline CDR1 is SEHNR and CDR2 FQNEAQ (reference sequence). Written as DNA, the CDR3 is TGTGCCAGCAGCTCAGGGGACGTCCTGAATGGAGCTTTCTTT. Its protein is CASSSGDVLNGAFF.

The sample holds many counts of this clonotype. The chain joins TRBV5-5 to TRBJ1-4; perhaps TRBD1 as D (5 bases). The CDR3 is made up of 14 amino acids. V dropped 3 bases and J dropped 8 bases, with 14 bases sitting between them. Germline CDR1 is SGHKS and CDR2 is YYEKEE (reference sequence). The DNA for the CDR3 is TGTGCCAGCAGCTACCCGGGACTCGGGGAAAAACTGTTTTTT. The encoded protein is CASSYPGLGEKLFF.

This clonotype occurred many times. CDR3 coding DNA: TGTGCCAGCAGCCCAGGACAGATCGGACAGCCCCAGCATTTT. It yields the protein CASSPGQIGQPQHF. The gene calls are TRBV7-2 and TRBJ1-5; weak D call: TRBD1 (6 bases). There are 14 residues in the CDR3. Germline lookup yields CDR1 SGHTA and CDR2 FQGNSA. V was clipped by 5 bases and J by 7 bases, with 15 bases between them.

As regards this clonotype: A much larger clone lies a single base off, so this may be a read error. No conserved phenylalanine or tryptophan ends this CDR3, so it is likely a read error. The V and J genes are TRBV20-1 and TRBJ2-1, with TRBD2 matching 7 bases. This CDR3 is built from 11 residues. Germline V gene sequence: CDR1 DFQATT, CDR2 SNEGSKA (reference sequence). The CDR3 sequence is CTVGGGGEQFS. CDR3 DNA sequence: TGCACCGTAGGCGGGGGAGGAGAGCAGTTCTCC.

This clonotype was recorded at least ten times. The V gene is TRBV12-3 or TRBV12-4, the J gene TRBJ2-5, with 11 bases identical to TRBD1. The CDR3 is 15 residues long. V lost 7 bases, J lost 7 bases, and 11 bases stayed unmatched. The CDR3 reads CASTSDRGRFGTQYF. CDR3 bases: TGTGCCAGCACCTCGGACAGGGGGCGATTTGGGACCCAGTACTTC.

The gene calls are TRBV3-1 and TRBJ1-4; 9 bases are shared with TRBD1. J gave up 6 bases and V 4 bases, and 15 bases lay outside the gene matches. CDR1 is LGHDT, CDR2 YNNKEL, per germline (reference sequence). This CDR3 region has 18 residues. CDR3 protein: CASSPNPQGALTHEKLFF. The CDR3 DNA follows: TGTGCCAGCAGCCCGAACCCACAGGGGGCGCTAACCCATGAAAAACTGTTTTTT.

The chain employs TRBV5-1 and TRBJ2-2; 7 bases line up with TRBD1. Trimming at V came to 3 bases and at J to 0 bases, leaving 5 bases not matched to a gene. CDR1 SGHRS and CDR2 YFSETQ come from the germline V gene. The CDR3 consists of 16 residues. CDR3 region: CASSSPGQPNTGELFF. CDR3 bases: TGCGCCAGCAGCTCGCCGGGACAGCCGAACACCGGGGAGCTGTTTTTT.

There are many counts of this clonotype. The J gene is TRBJ2-1, the V gene TRBV7-2; the match to TRBD1 covers 7 bases. Germline assignment: CDR1 SGHTA and CDR2 FQGNSA. Germline trimming cut 0 bases from V and 3 bases from J; bases unmatched to any gene: 5. The CDR3 is 16 residues long. CDR3 amino acids: CASSLASTGNYNEQFF. CDR3 bases: TGTGCCAGCAGCTTAGCGTCGACAGGGAACTACAATGAGCAGTTCTTC.

This clonotype was detected many times. A junction boundary mismatches the germline segment, possibly from a read error. The chain combines TRBV7-9 with TRBJ2-7; D call uncertain. Germline CDR1 SEHNR, CDR2 FQNEAQ (reference sequence). The CDR3 is 12 residues long. The CDR3 nucleotides read TGTGCCAGCCGGACCGATTCCTACGAGCATTACTTC. Encoded protein: CASRTDSYEHYF. Complete variable domain (other parts from reference TRBV7-9 and TRBJ2-7): DTGVSQNPRHKITKRGQNVTFRCDPISEHNRLYWYRQTLGQGPEFLTYFQNEAQLEKSRLLSDRFSAERPKGSFSTLEIQRTEQGDSAMYLCASRTDSYEHYFGPGTRLTVT.

In its sample, this clonotype was seen many times. This sequence joins TRBV7-2 and TRBJ2-7; TRBD1 is a possible D gene (6 bases). The CDR3 extends over 14 amino acids. With 5 bases removed from V and 2 bases from J, the gap between germline ends came to 13 bases. CDR1 is SGHTA and CDR2 is FQGNSA in the germline V gene. CDR3 sequence reads: CASSIRQETYEQYF. The CDR3 DNA is TGTGCCAGCAGCATAAGACAGGAGACCTACGAGCAGTACTTC.

This clonotype appeared many times. The V gene is TRBV7-8, the J gene TRBJ2-7; 10 bases are shared with TRBD2. The CDR3 has 15 amino acids. The ends lost 5 bases at V and 1 base at J; junction bases unmatched: 5. CDR1 and CDR2 from the germline V gene are SGHVS and FQNEAQ. CDR3 DNA sequence: TGTGCCAGCAGCGTCGGGACTAGCGCTTCCTACGAGCAGTACTTC. It codes for CASSVGTSASYEQYF.